This T cell receptor (beta chain) derives from a study of technical replicates of blood from a handful of donors. V was pared by 1 base and J by 5 bases, with 11 bases between. This CDR3 region has 14 residues. The germline V gene encodes CDR1 MGHRA and CDR2 YSYEKL. TCRdb's table, derived via immunoSEQ multiplex PCR, lists solely in-frame clones and lacks some. There are roughly 74,000 clones in the sample; more than 85% occur only once, and about 0.39% lies in the top ten. The TCR originated in a human donor in good health. Sequences were obtained from T cells isolated from PBMCs. The rearrangement links TRBV4-1 to TRBJ1-2; the D gene is possibly TRBD1 (6 bases). CDR3: CASSQGGQPYGYTF. The CDR3 nucleotides are TGCGCCAGCAGCCAAGGGGGGCAACCTTATGGCTACACCTTC.